The 12 T cell receptor beta chains reported below all come from one sample, sequenced in a study of T-cell reconstitution after alpha-beta-depleted transplantation in children. Unique molecular identifiers were incorporated during preparation of the TCRbeta library. TCRdb redid the calling of the PCR reads with MiXCR, one entry per CDR3 protein. Here the sample spans 440,000 or so distinct CDR3 sequences, around 46% being singletons. Sequencing was performed on PBMCs, taken before TCRalphabeta/CD19-depleted stem cell transplant. Receptors were obtained from a girl aged 2-10 years with aplastic anemia, due to receive a stem cell transplant.

About this clonotype itself: Compared with germline, one end of the junction differs, possibly owing to a read error. The V and J genes are TRBV6-5 and TRBJ2-3, with unresolved D. The CDR3 totals 14 residues. Germline V CDR1 and CDR2: MNHEY, SVGAGI. As DNA, the CDR3 is TGTGCCAGCTGTTACAGCGCCCTCACAGATACGCAGTATTTT. Translating it yields CASCYSALTDTQYF.

This clonotype was counted ten times or more. The chain recombines TRBV7-8 with TRBJ1-4, with unresolved D. The CDR3 runs 15 residues. The V gene lost 7 bases and the J gene lost 6 bases, with 18 bases spanning the gap. CDR1 SGHVS and CDR2 FQNEAQ come from the germline V gene. The CDR3 sequence is CASKTEGVGDEKLFF. Here the CDR3 DNA reads TGTGCCAGCAAAACAGAGGGAGTTGGAGATGAAAAACTGTTTTTT.

At least ten counts were recorded for this clonotype. J is TRBJ2-2 and V is TRBV11-2; D not certain. This CDR3 spans 16 amino acids. V gave up 4 bases and J gave up 5 bases, with 17 bases separating them. From germline, CDR1 is SGHAT and CDR2 FQNNGV. The DNA for the CDR3 is TGTGCCAGCAGCTCCTTGTATAGGTTCAAAACCGGGGAGCTGTTTTTT. Amino acids: CASSSLYRFKTGELFF.

To note about this clonotype: Possible read error: a much larger clone is one base away. The CDR3 spells CASSLGGNSATGELFF. CDR3 bases: TGCGCCAGCAGCTTGGGAGGTAACAGTGCAACCGGGGAGCTGTTTTTT. V usage is TRBV5-1 and J usage is TRBJ2-2, with D uncertain. Germline CDR1 and CDR2: SGHRS and YFSETQ. The CDR3 extends over 16 amino acids. V lost 0 bases to trimming and J lost 5 bases, with 14 bases between them.

In its sample, this clonotype was seen once. The rearrangement joins TRBV4-2 to TRBJ2-3; TRBD1 matches 8 bases. The end of the DNA is better explained by TRBJ1-5, so the J call may be wrong. This CDR3 has 17 amino acids. Germline V gene lookup returns CDR1 LGHNA and CDR2 YNFKEQ. The CDR3 DNA sequence: TGTGCCAGCAGCCAAGACTTCCGTTCGAACCGGGACAGGACGCAGCATTTT. This translates into CASSQDFRSNRDRTQHF.

The chain employs TRBV5-1 and TRBJ2-4, with 9 bases fitting TRBD1. Germline CDR1 SGHRS, CDR2 YFSETQ. The V segment lost 4 bases and the J segment 1 base; nucleotides outside the gene matches: 6. The CDR3 contains 16 residues. CDR3 DNA: TGCGCCAGCAGCCAAGGGACAGGGAAGGCCAAAAACATTCAGTACTTC. Its protein product is CASSQGTGKAKNIQYF. The variable domain in full, completed from reference TRBV5-1 and TRBJ2-4, reads KAGVTQTPRYLIKTRGQQVTLSCSPISGHRSVSWYQQTPGQGLQFLFEYFSETQRNKGNFPGRFSGRQFSNSRSEMNVSTLELGDSALYLCASSQGTGKAKNIQYFGAGTRLSVL.

The V and J genes are TRBV6-1 and TRBJ1-2; possibly TRBD1 for D (6 bases). Germline CDR1 MNHNS, CDR2 SASEGT. The CDR3 is 14 amino acids. Trimming took 6 bases from V and 6 from J, leaving 17 bases between them. As DNA, the CDR3 is TGTGCCAGCAGCCCTCGGGGGGGGGCTAATGGCTACACCTTC. Amino acid sequence: CASSPRGGANGYTF.

This clonotype has just a few counts. The V call is TRBV25-1, the J call TRBJ2-4; possibly TRBD2 for D (7 bases). V lost 4 bases and J lost 8, with 21 bases in between. This CDR3 comprises 16 residues. The germline CDR1 and CDR2 sequences are MGHDK and SYGVNS. The CDR3 sequence: CASSGEGESQWDIQYF. Here the CDR3 DNA reads TGTGCCAGCAGTGGGGAGGGGGAGTCCCAATGGGACATTCAGTACTTC.

This clonotype turned up a few times. The chain links TRBV20-1 to TRBJ2-5, with 7 bases lining up with TRBD2. Germline CDR1 and CDR2: DFQATT and SNEGSKA (reference sequence). J was trimmed by 2 bases and V by 0 bases; bases with no gene match: 3. This CDR3 is 14 amino acids long. In DNA, the CDR3 is TGCAGTGCTAGAGATATGGGGGGGCAAGAGACCCAGTACTTC. This encodes CSARDMGGQETQYF.

The chain couples TRBV28 to TRBJ2-7, with TRBD2 matching 9 bases. Germline CDR1 MDHEN, CDR2 SYDVKM. The CDR3 contains 20 residues. J was trimmed by 1 base and V by 1 base; bases with no gene match: 17. This chain's CDR3 is CASSLYRESRLAVDSYEQYF. DNA for the CDR3: TGTGCCAGCAGTTTATACCGGGAATCCCGACTAGCGGTTGATTCCTACGAGCAGTACTTC.

The sample holds many counts of this clonotype. V is TRBV6-1 and J is TRBJ2-2; 11 nucleotides agree with TRBD1. This CDR3 spans 15 amino acids. V lost 6 bases to trimming and J lost 6 bases; unmatched junction nucleotides: 6. The germline gives CDR1 MNHNS, CDR2 SASEGT. The CDR3 protein is CASSRTGGAPGELFF. The CDR3 DNA reads TGTGCCAGCAGCCGGACAGGGGGCGCGCCCGGGGAGCTGTTTTTT.

This clonotype was seen a few times. V is TRBV5-1 and J is TRBJ1-2, with D perhaps TRBD1 (5 bases). The CDR3 extends over 15 amino acids. Germline V gene lookup returns CDR1 SGHRS and CDR2 YFSETQ. With 9 bases removed from V and 1 base from J, the gap between germline ends came to 19 bases. CDR3 sequence (DNA): TGCGCCATCAGGCTCCGGGACGGAAATAACTATGGCTACACCTTC. Protein: CAIRLRDGNNYGYTF.